These 13 T cell receptor beta chains originate from one sample sequenced in a study of shared clonotypes between healthy human individuals. Here immunoSEQ multiplex PCR was the method, and the copy in TCRdb shows in-frame clones only, minus some. This sample carries approximately 1.5 million clones, approximately 98.5% of them seen once, and the ten largest clones take 0.36%. The material sequenced was naive CD4+ T cells sorted from blood. The subset here: CD45RA+ positively selected. These receptors came from a young man in good health.

The rearrangement joins TRBV18 to TRBJ2-7, with 11 bases lining up with TRBD2. The trim removed 2 bases at V and 5 bases at J, leaving 5 bases unmatched. The germline gives CDR1 KGHSH, CDR2 LQKENI. The CDR3 has 15 residues. CDR3 region: CASSPRLAGLDEQYF. The CDR3 bases are TGTGCCAGCTCACCAAGACTAGCGGGACTCGACGAGCAGTACTTC.

This sequence joins TRBV30 and TRBJ2-7; D might be TRBD1 (7 bases). Germline loops: CDR1 GTSNPN, CDR2 SVGIG (reference sequence). The length of the CDR3 is 16 residues. V gave up 2 bases and J gave up 4 bases, with 21 bases separating them. In DNA form, the CDR3 reads TGTGCCTGGAGTAGGTCAGGGGGACTGCGGGGATACGAGCAGTACTTC. As protein: CAWSRSGGLRGYEQYF.

The chain has TRBV2 and TRBJ2-7; D is unclear. V gave up 0 bases and J gave up 2 bases, with 14 bases separating them. This CDR3 is 16 amino acids long. Per the germline V gene, CDR1 is SNHLY and CDR2 is FYNNEI. The CDR3 DNA is TGTGCCAGCAGTGAAGCGCGAGGCCGGGCCGCCTACGAGCAGTACTTC. As protein: CASSEARGRAAYEQYF.

The chain employs TRBV28 and TRBJ2-7, with D unclear. Germline V gives CDR1 MDHEN, CDR2 SYDVKM. The CDR3 totals 13 residues. Trimming stripped 7 bases from V and 3 bases from J, with 13 bases between. In DNA, the CDR3 is TGTGCCAGCACCCCGCCGGCGAACTACGAGCAGTACTTC. Translated: CASTPPANYEQYF.

The chain employs TRBV7-9 and TRBJ2-1; TRBD2 matches 8 bases. CDR1 is SEHNR and CDR2 is FQNEAQ in the germline V gene (reference sequence). Losses at the gene ends were 3 bases for V and 8 bases for J; bases not matched to a gene: 6. The CDR3 extends over 14 amino acids. DNA for the CDR3: TGTGCCAGCAGCTTGACTAGCGTTTCCTATGAGCAGTTCTTC. Translating it yields CASSLTSVSYEQFF.

The CDR3: CAISLAGVVNEQFF. The CDR3 DNA reads TGTGCCATCAGTTTAGCGGGAGTGGTCAATGAGCAGTTCTTC. This chain links TRBV10-3 with TRBJ2-1; 9 bases match TRBD2. CDR3 length equals 14 residues. Germline lookup yields CDR1 ENHRY and CDR2 SYGVKD. Unmatched junction bases numbered 5, after V lost 5 bases and J lost 6 bases.

The CDR3 sequence is CASSRDRASVTDTQYF. CDR3 bases: TGTGCCAGCAGCCGAGATCGGGCTAGCGTCACAGATACGCAGTATTTT. This chain uses TRBV7-2 with TRBJ2-3, with TRBD2 as a possible D gene (6 bases). V lost 5 bases to trimming and J lost 2 bases, with 17 bases between them. The CDR3 is 16 amino acids. The germline gives CDR1 SGHTA, CDR2 FQGNSA.

The V and J genes are TRBV7-9 and TRBJ1-3; D remains ambiguous. CDR3 length equals 16 residues. V was pared by 5 bases and J by 0 bases, with 14 bases between. The germline CDR1 and CDR2 sequences are SEHNR and FQNEAQ (reference sequence). CDR3 coding DNA: TGTGCCAGCAGCCGCAAACGGGGAAGCTCTGGAAACACCATATATTTT. It encodes CASSRKRGSSGNTIYF.

This clone was detected once. The chain recombines TRBV7-8 with TRBJ2-2, with TRBD2 identical over 7 bases. The CDR3 consists of 16 residues. Germline V gene data show CDR1 as SGHVS and CDR2 as FQNEAQ. Trimming took 5 bases from V and 1 from J; bases not matched to a gene: 7. The CDR3, as DNA: TGTGCCAGCAGCCCCTGGGGAGGGGTGAACACCGGGGAGCTGTTTTTT. This encodes CASSPWGGVNTGELFF.

This chain joins TRBV9 and TRBJ1-2; TRBD1 is a possible D gene (6 bases). In germline, CDR1 is SGDLS, CDR2 YYNGEE. The CDR3 length is 15 residues. Between the trimmed V and J ends, which lost 4 bases and 1 base, there was a span of 14 bases. The CDR3 is CASSKTGTGNYGYTF. For the CDR3, the DNA is TGTGCCAGCAGCAAAACAGGGACGGGTAACTATGGCTACACCTTC.

Only one count was recorded for this clone. This sequence joins TRBV19 and TRBJ2-7; 8 bases line up with TRBD2. The length of the CDR3 is 14 residues. V shed 4 bases and J 5 bases; nucleotides not matched to a gene: 7. CDR1 is LNHDA, CDR2 SQIVND, per germline (reference sequence). The CDR3 reads CASSRAGVINEQYF. The CDR3 region has the DNA TGTGCCAGTAGTAGAGCGGGAGTCATCAACGAGCAGTACTTC.

The V gene is TRBV2, the J gene TRBJ2-1; 10 positions agree with TRBD2. The CDR3 contains 14 residues. Germline CDR1 is SNHLY and CDR2 is FYNNEI. V shed 7 bases, J shed 7 bases, and the junction held 7 bases outside the gene matches. CDR3 in amino acids: CASKSGRAENEQFF. CDR3 nucleotides: TGTGCCAGCAAAAGCGGGAGGGCCGAGAATGAGCAGTTCTTC.

The chain employs TRBV2 and TRBJ2-1; 13 nucleotides align to TRBD2. The CDR3 extends over 14 amino acids. The ends lost 6 bases at V and 7 bases at J; junction bases unmatched: 3. Germline V lookup: CDR1 SNHLY, CDR2 FYNNEI. The CDR3 region has the DNA TGTGCCAGCAGGACTAGCGGGAGGTGGAATGAGCAGTTCTTC. This codes for CASRTSGRWNEQFF.